The present T cell receptor (beta chain) was sequenced within a study of cytomegalovirus exposure and HLA in healthy donors. Overall study results and limits: What a later analysis reportedly showed was that an Asian-associated ancestry cluster had fewer N-insertions than the roughly 670-donor mean.

V dropped 5 bases and J dropped 2 bases, with 9 bases sitting between them. Looked up from germline, CDR1 is SGHTA and CDR2 is FQGNSA. The CDR3 is made up of 13 amino acids. As regards this clone: What it recognizes is unknown.

60 Vbeta and 13 Jbeta primers were used in PCR. The assay was immunoSEQ multiplex PCR, and TCRdb's table has in-frame clones only and misses some. The data show around 100,000 clones, 60% to 85% seen once. The sequence derives from a female donor in good health and CMV-seropositive. The chain uses TRBV7-2 and TRBJ2-5; possibly TRBD1 for D (5 bases). What was sequenced was PBMCs. CDR3 amino acids: CASSVDRQETQYF. The DNA of the CDR3 is TGTGCCAGCAGCGTTGACAGACAAGAGACCCAGTACTTC.